These 5 T cell receptor beta chains originate from one sample sequenced in a study of OX40 agonist ivuxolimab in advanced cancers. Sequencing used immunoSEQ multiplex PCR; TCRdb keeps in-frame clones, though not all of them. The table includes around 19,000 clones, approximately 69% detected once. The sample in question was CD4+ or CD8+ T cells sorted from blood, obtained in a trial of the OX40 agonist ivuxolimab. Every receptor here comes from an adult with an advanced solid tumor such as melanoma, head and neck, liver or kidney cancer.

The chain employs TRBV6-5 and TRBJ2-7, with TRBD2 matching 8 bases. The CDR3 sequence is 14 residues long. V lost 2 bases, J lost 4 bases, and 4 bases stayed unmatched. In germline, CDR1 is MNHEY, CDR2 SVGAGI. The CDR3 bases are TGTGCCAGCAGTTACACGGGAGGGCCGTACGAGCAGTACTTC. Translated: CASSYTGGPYEQYF.

This clone was seen a single time. The V call is TRBV27, the J call TRBJ2-7, with 8 bases aligning to TRBD1. The CDR3 sequence is 12 residues long. The germline V gene encodes CDR1 MNHEY and CDR2 SMNVEV (reference sequence). V lost 7 bases to trimming and J lost 5 bases; unmatched junction nucleotides: 4. CDR3 in DNA: TGTGCCAGCAAACAGGGGGAGGACGAGCAGTACTTC. It codes for CASKQGEDEQYF.

This clone was seen more than once but under ten times. J is TRBJ1-2 and V is TRBV4-1; TRBD1 matches 9 bases. V shed 1 base and J 5 bases; nucleotides not matched to a gene: 5. Germline V gene data show CDR1 as MGHRA and CDR2 as YSYEKL. This CDR3 comprises 15 residues. This chain's CDR3 is CASSQGQGVWYGYTF. CDR3 sequence (DNA): TGCGCCAGCAGCCAAGGACAGGGGGTATGGTATGGCTACACCTTC.

This sequence joins TRBV7-9 and TRBJ2-7; 8 bases are shared with TRBD2. Germline V gene lookup returns CDR1 SEHNR and CDR2 FQNEAQ (reference sequence). CDR3 length: 14 amino acids. V shed 5 bases and J 0 bases; nucleotides not matched to a gene: 3. The CDR3 nucleotides read TGTGCCAGCAGCCAGAGCGGGAGCTCCTACGAGCAGTACTTC. As protein: CASSQSGSSYEQYF.

This chain connects TRBV7-9 to TRBJ1-4, with D perhaps matching TRBD1 (5 bases). CDR3 length: 16 amino acids. Germline CDR1 reads SEHNR; CDR2 reads FQNEAQ (reference sequence). With 5 bases removed from V and 2 bases from J, the gap between germline ends came to 15 bases. The CDR3 loop reads CASSPAGTDTNEKLFF. In DNA form, the CDR3 reads TGTGCCAGCAGCCCTGCCGGGACTGATACTAATGAAAAACTGTTTTTT.